This is a list of T cell receptor beta chains from one sample in a study of spatial heterogeneity in lung cancer. TCRdb re-called the 5' RACE reads with MiXCR, one entry per CDR3 protein. The data hold under 150,000 distinct CDR3 sequences, with 9.5% to 14% observed a single time. The sample in question was PBMCs, obtained at follow-up. Every receptor here comes from a female donor with early-stage non-small cell lung cancer. The CDR3 runs from the conserved cysteine through the conserved F or W. Each record gives: clone size, D gene, J gene, V gene, CDR3 DNA, CDR3 protein. A D gene is named only where the DNA matches it firmly. The size field is filled for only some rows; it gives once, few, many or a size class.

few | NA | TRBJ2-5 | TRBV7-6 | TGTGCCAGCAGCTTGCAGGGGATCGCAGAGACCCAGTACTTC | CASSLQGIAETQYF
few | NA | TRBJ1-2 | TRBV7-9 | TGTGCCAGCAGCTTAGCCCGCGCCGGCTACACCTTC | CASSLARAGYTF
NA | NA | TRBJ2-1 | TRBV5-1 | TGCGCCAGCAGCTTGGTTGACAGCTCCTACAATGAGCAGTTCTTC | CASSLVDSSYNEQFF
NA | NA | TRBJ2-3 | TRBV11-1 | TGTGCCAGCAGTCGGGGCCTTACAGATACGCAGTATTTT | CASSRGLTDTQYF
many | TRBD1 | TRBJ2-1 | TRBV5-1 | TGCGCCAGCAGCTTCCGACAGGGAATATACGGTGAGCAGTTCTTC | CASSFRQGIYGEQFF
NA | NA | TRBJ1-4 | TRBV18 | TGTGCCAGCTCACTCGGACGTGCCGAAAAACTGTTTTTT | CASSLGRAEKLFF
many | NA | TRBJ1-3 | TRBV20-1 | TGCAGTGCTAGAGACCCTCAAAACTCTGGAAACACCATATATTTT | CSARDPQNSGNTIYF
few | NA | TRBJ2-5 | TRBV7-6 | TGTGCCAGCTTCACAGGAGGAGAGACCCAGTACTTC | CASFTGGETQYF
NA | NA | TRBJ1-5 | TRBV20-1 | TGCAGTGCTAGTAGGCGGATGATCAATCAGCCCCAGCATTTT | CSASRRMINQPQHF
NA | NA | TRBJ1-1 | TRBV10-3 | TGTGCCATCAGTGAGTCCACGACAGTGAACACTGAAGCTTTCTTT | CAISESTTVNTEAFF
many | NA | TRBJ1-5 | TRBV18 | TGTGCCAGCTCACCAGGGATTGGAGTTCAGCCCCAGCATTTT | CASSPGIGVQPQHF
NA | NA | TRBJ2-5 | TRBV19 | TGTACCAGTAGGAGGGAGAACCAAGAGACCCAGTACTTC | CTSRRENQETQYF
NA | NA | TRBJ1-5 | TRBV6-2/TRBV6-3 | TGTGCCAGCAGTTACGGAGGGAGCAGCAATCAGCCCCAGCATTTT | CASSYGGSSNQPQHF
few | TRBD1 | TRBJ1-2 | TRBV7-3 | TGTGCCAGCAGCTTGGACAGGGGGCAAAGAGGCTACACCTTC | CASSLDRGQRGYTF
many | NA | TRBJ2-2 | TRBV12-3/TRBV12-4 | TGTGCCAGCAAGACGACCGCGGGGACCGGGGAGCTGTTTTTT | CASKTTAGTGELFF
NA | TRBD2 | TRBJ2-3 | TRBV14 | TGTGCCAGCAGCCAAGCCGTGGGACTAGCGCGTTCAGATACGCAGTATTTT | CASSQAVGLARSDTQYF
few | TRBD1 | TRBJ1-4 | TRBV2 | TGTGCCAGTACAGGGGGCTCTGCAACTAATGAAAAACTGTTTTTT | CASTGGSATNEKLFF
NA | NA | TRBJ2-5 | TRBV2 | TGTGCCAGCAGTGGTGGCAGACCCCAAGGGGAGACCCAGTACTTC | CASSGGRPQGETQYF
few | NA | TRBJ2-1 | TRBV6-1 | TGTGCCAGCAGTGATACGGGCGGTGAGCAGTTCTTC | CASSDTGGEQFF
NA | NA | TRBJ2-6 | TRBV6-6 | TGTGCCAGCAGTTACCCGACGGAAGCTCCTTCTGGGGCCAACGTCCTGACTTTC | CASSYPTEAPSGANVLTF
many | TRBD2 | TRBJ2-2 | TRBV4-2 | TGTGCCAGCAGCCGCTCCAGCGGGAGCACCGGGGAGCTGTTTTTT | CASSRSSGSTGELFF
few | NA | TRBJ1-6 | TRBV5-6 | TGTGCCAGCAGCTTTGACGGCAGGTCCCTTTTTAGGGCCCTCCACTTT | CASSFDGRSLFRALHF